These 28 T cell receptor beta chains were sequenced from one sample in a study of T cell repertoires in cytomegalovirus infection. TCRdb itself ran the reads through MiXCR, one entry per CDR3 protein. The sample lists about 310,000 distinct CDR3 sequences, roughly 25% occurring once. These receptors' targets are unknown. Sequenced material: cultured PBMCs, taken from culture after CMV antigen stimulation. The origin of the receptors is a human donor in good health (CMV status not recorded). Some clones in this sample may be carry-over from other donors' samples.

Only one count was recorded for this clonotype. The chain uses TRBV4-3 and TRBJ2-1; 8 bases are a match to TRBD2. CDR3 length equals 15 residues. Germline V CDR1 and CDR2: LGHNA, YSLEER. The junction had 6 bases not matched to a gene; V was cut back by 6 bases and J by 2 bases. The DNA of the CDR3 is TGCGCCAGCAGTGAACGGGAGGGAACCTACAATGAGCAGTTCTTC. Protein product: CASSEREGTYNEQFF.

The gene calls are TRBV7-2 and TRBJ2-4; TRBD2 matches at 8 bases. Trimming removed 6 bases from V and 1 base from J; junction bases left unmatched: 2. The CDR3 consists of 14 residues. In germline, CDR1 is SGHTA, CDR2 FQGNSA. CDR3 sequence: CASRPGGAKNIQYF. DNA of the CDR3: TGTGCCAGCAGACCGGGGGGGGCCAAAAACATTCAGTACTTC.

Only a few counts were recorded for this clonotype. The chain has TRBV19 and TRBJ2-3; a possible D gene is TRBD2 (6 bases). The CDR3 extends over 15 amino acids. Trimming took 3 bases from V and 6 from J, leaving 16 bases between them. CDR1 LNHDA and CDR2 SQIVND come from the germline V gene (reference sequence). In DNA form, the CDR3 reads TGTGCCAGTAGTATCCAGGAGGGCCGTTGGGATACGCAGTATTTT. Amino acids: CASSIQEGRWDTQYF. Drawing the rest from reference TRBV19 and TRBJ2-3, the complete variable domain is DGGITQSPKYLFRKEGQNVTLSCEQNLNHDAMYWYRQDPGQGLRLIYYSQIVNDFQKGDIAEGYSVSREKKESFPLTVTSAQKNPTAFYLCASSIQEGRWDTQYFGPGTRLTVL.

This clonotype was observed many times. The chain joins TRBV6-1 to TRBJ2-1; 15 bases agree with TRBD2. The CDR3 covers 15 residues. The junction had 7 bases not matched to a gene; V was cut back by 4 bases and J by 12 bases. Per the germline V gene, CDR1 is MNHNS and CDR2 is SASEGT. This chain's CDR3 is CASSAGTSGRLVQFF. CDR3 DNA sequence: TGTGCCAGCAGTGCAGGGACTAGCGGGAGGCTGGTGCAGTTCTTC.

The chain couples TRBV5-4 to TRBJ2-1; D not certain. Germline V gene sequence: CDR1 SGHNT, CDR2 YYREEE (reference sequence). The CDR3 sequence is 15 residues long. The V end was cut by 0 bases, the J end by 4 bases, with 11 bases between. CDR3 sequence (DNA): TGTGCCAGCAGCTTGGGGGATATAGGTTACAATGAGCAGTTCTTC. Protein: CASSLGDIGYNEQFF.

This clonotype has more than one count but fewer than ten. The V call is TRBV5-6, the J call TRBJ2-5, with 7 bases matching TRBD2. Trimming cost V 1 base and J 2 bases; bases outside gene matches: 5. The CDR3 is 15 residues long. Germline V CDR1 and CDR2: SGHDT, YYEEEE. In nucleotides, the CDR3 is TGTGCCAGCAGCTTGCTCGGGGAGGGGCAAGAGACCCAGTACTTC. It encodes CASSLLGEGQETQYF.

This clonotype was seen repeatedly, ten times or more. The genes are TRBV7-8 and TRBJ2-3, with unresolved D. There are 13 residues in the CDR3. Trimming pared 0 bases from V and 9 bases from J, leaving 10 bases between. Germline V gene sequence: CDR1 SGHVS, CDR2 FQNEAQ. This CDR3 reads CASSLAGGKTQYF. The CDR3 DNA sequence: TGTGCCAGCAGCTTAGCGGGCGGCAAAACGCAGTATTTT.

Regarding this clonotype: Just one base apart from a much larger clone, this may be a read error. This chain joins TRBV11-3 and TRBJ1-6; D is unresolved. Germline V gene lookup returns CDR1 SGHNT and CDR2 YENEEA. The CDR3 consists of 13 residues. V was cut by 0 bases and J by 8 bases, with 5 bases left in between. CDR3 sequence reads: CASSLDPDSPLHF. In nucleotides, the CDR3 is TGTGCCAGCAGCTTAGATCCCGATTCACCCCTCCACTTT.

The chain employs TRBV4-3 and TRBJ2-3; 7 bases map to TRBD1. This CDR3 spans 16 amino acids. J gave up 0 bases and V 5 bases, and 8 bases lay outside the gene matches. Germline CDR1 and CDR2: LGHNA and YSLEER. CDR3 sequence: CASSIADRASTDTQYF. In DNA, the CDR3 is TGCGCCAGCAGCATCGCCGACAGGGCTAGCACAGATACGCAGTATTTT.

This chain uses TRBV27 with TRBJ1-4; 7 bases match TRBD1. Germline-derived CDR1 and CDR2 are MNHEY and SMNVEV (reference sequence). The CDR3 is made up of 15 amino acids. Trimming cost V 4 bases and J 3 bases; bases outside gene matches: 5. Written as DNA, the CDR3 is TGTGCCAGCAGTTCCGACAGGGTTGCTAATGAAAAACTGTTTTTT. This sequence encodes CASSSDRVANEKLFF.

The rearrangement uses TRBV29-1 and TRBJ1-5; D is uncertain. The germline CDR1 and CDR2 sequences are SQVTM and ANQGSEA. This CDR3 is 13 amino acids long. V lost 4 bases to trimming and J lost 4 bases, with 11 bases between them. The CDR3, as DNA: TGCAGCGTTGCCCACGGACCTAATCAGCCCCAGCATTTT. Translating gives CSVAHGPNQPQHF.

This clonotype has more than one count but fewer than ten. V usage is TRBV10-3 and J usage is TRBJ2-7, with 7 bases identical to TRBD1. Germline V gene data show CDR1 as ENHRY and CDR2 as SYGVKD. The CDR3 is 17 amino acids. After removal of 0 bases from V and 2 bases from J, the junction contained 10 bases not matched to a gene. The DNA for the CDR3 is TGTGCCATCAGTGAGTCGAGATGGACAGGAGATCCCTACGAGCAGTACGTC. Amino acid sequence: CAISESRWTGDPYEQYV.

The rearrangement links TRBV20-1 to TRBJ2-3; 16 nucleotides agree with TRBD2. V lost 4 bases, J lost 6 bases, and 7 bases stayed unmatched. This CDR3 has 16 residues. Germline V lookup: CDR1 DFQATT, CDR2 SNEGSKA (reference sequence). The CDR3 reads CSATGTSGRARDTQYF. The CDR3 region has the DNA TGCAGTGCTACAGGGACTAGCGGGAGGGCGCGGGATACGCAGTATTTT.

This clonotype was counted many times. The chain couples TRBV7-2 to TRBJ2-7; 7 bases match TRBD2. CDR3 length: 15 amino acids. V lost 4 bases and J lost 0; bases outside the gene matches: 6. Germline V gene data show CDR1 as SGHTA and CDR2 as FQGNSA. Here the CDR3 DNA reads TGTGCCAGCAGCTGGGCCCGGGACTACTCCTACGAGCAGTACTTC. Amino acid sequence: CASSWARDYSYEQYF.

There are a few counts of this clonotype. The V gene is TRBV9, the J gene TRBJ2-1, with 8 positions matching TRBD1. Trimming removed 0 bases from V and 8 bases from J; junction bases left unmatched: 7. CDR1 and CDR2 from the germline V gene are SGDLS and YYNGEE. The CDR3 totals 15 residues. As DNA, the CDR3 is TGTGCCAGCAGCGTAGGTGGCAGGGGGCAGGATGAGCAGTTCTTC. Translated: CASSVGGRGQDEQFF.

There are many counts of this clonotype. The genes are TRBV5-5 and TRBJ2-1; D possibly corresponds to TRBD1 (6 bases). Germline V gene sequence: CDR1 SGHKS, CDR2 YYEKEE (reference sequence). Trimming cost V 7 bases and J 6 bases, with 29 bases left between them. The CDR3 is made up of 18 amino acids. Written as DNA, the CDR3 is TGTGCCAGCGCTAACCCCGAATTGCTGGGGGCCGAATTCAATGAGCAGTTCTTC. This codes for CASANPELLGAEFNEQFF. Combining the CDR3 with reference TRBV5-5 and TRBJ2-1 gives the whole variable domain DAGVTQSPTHLIKTRGQQVTLRCSPISGHKSVSWYQQVLGQGPQFIFQYYEKEERGRGNFPDRFSARQFPNYSSELNVNALLLGDSALYLCASANPELLGAEFNEQFFGPGTRLTVL.

This clonotype was seen only a few times. V gene TRBV2 combines with J gene TRBJ2-1; TRBD2 matches at 12 bases. V shed 6 bases, J shed 7 bases, and the junction held 7 bases outside the gene matches. In germline, CDR1 is SNHLY, CDR2 FYNNEI. This CDR3 region has 15 residues. CDR3 bases: TGTGCCAGCAGCCGGCTAGCGGGAGGGCCAAATGAGCAGTTCTTC. Amino acids: CASSRLAGGPNEQFF. The full variable domain, with the rest looked up from reference TRBV2 and TRBJ2-1, is EPEVTQTPSHQVTQMGQEVILRCVPISNHLYFYWYRQILGQKVEFLVSFYNNEISEKSEIFDDQFSVERPDGSNFTLKIRSTKLEDSAMYFCASSRLAGGPNEQFFGPGTRLTVL.

The J gene is TRBJ1-2, the V gene TRBV6-2 or TRBV6-3; 7 bases fit TRBD1. There are 15 residues in the CDR3. The V gene's germline CDR1 is MNHEY and CDR2 SVGEGT. Trimming removed 4 bases from V and 8 bases from J; junction bases left unmatched: 13. DNA of the CDR3: TGTGCCAGCAGTTCCCCGCGACAGGGCATGTACGGCTACACCTTC. Translated, it gives CASSSPRQGMYGYTF.

In its sample, this clonotype was seen many times. The chain recombines TRBV6-6 with TRBJ2-5, with unresolved D. Trimming took 0 bases from V and 1 from J, leaving 12 bases between them. Germline assignment: CDR1 MNHNY and CDR2 SVGAGI (reference sequence). This CDR3 is built from 16 residues. This CDR3 is CASSYSSLRGQETQYF. The CDR3 coding sequence is TGTGCCAGCAGTTACTCGTCCCTACGTGGCCAAGAGACCCAGTACTTC.

This clonotype has at least ten counts. This chain joins TRBV7-2 and TRBJ2-5; tentative D call: TRBD1 (5 bases). Germline CDR1 SGHTA, CDR2 FQGNSA. V was clipped by 8 bases and J by 5 bases, with 18 bases between them. This CDR3 contains 14 residues. The CDR3 sequence is CASLSPTKGETQYF. CDR3 bases: TGTGCCAGCCTCTCGCCGACCAAGGGGGAGACCCAGTACTTC.

The CDR3: CASSEYGTSQETQYF. The DNA for the CDR3 is TGTGCCAGCAGTGAATATGGTACCTCTCAAGAGACCCAGTACTTC. The chain uses TRBV25-1 and TRBJ2-5; D not resolved. Between the trimmed V and J ends, which lost 0 bases and 2 bases, there was a span of 10 bases. The CDR3 has 15 amino acids. Germline-derived CDR1 and CDR2 are MGHDK and SYGVNS.

This clonotype was observed a few times. The V and J genes are TRBV7-2 and TRBJ2-5, with no clear D. The germline V gene encodes CDR1 SGHTA and CDR2 FQGNSA. The CDR3 runs 13 residues. With 5 bases removed from V and 3 bases from J, the gap between germline ends came to 10 bases. In DNA form, the CDR3 reads TGTGCCAGCAGCCCCTCCCGAAAAGAGACCCAGTACTTC. It encodes CASSPSRKETQYF.

This clonotype was observed many times. The chain uses TRBV7-2 and TRBJ2-1; the D gene is possibly TRBD1 (6 bases). This CDR3 spans 17 amino acids. Germline CDR1 reads SGHTA; CDR2 reads FQGNSA. V gave up 6 bases and J gave up 4 bases, with 22 bases separating them. This chain's CDR3 is CASSGVGLQGTYNEQFF. For the CDR3, the DNA is TGTGCCAGCAGTGGAGTGGGTCTACAGGGCACTTACAATGAGCAGTTCTTC.

The V gene is TRBV2, the J gene TRBJ2-1, with 7 bases that match TRBD2. The ends lost 3 bases at V and 0 bases at J; junction bases unmatched: 2. This CDR3 comprises 15 residues. Per the germline V gene, CDR1 is SNHLY and CDR2 is FYNNEI. The CDR3 here is CASSESGNSYNEQFF. The CDR3 nucleotides are TGTGCCAGCAGTGAGAGCGGGAACTCCTACAATGAGCAGTTCTTC. Combining the CDR3 with reference TRBV2 and TRBJ2-1 gives the whole variable domain EPEVTQTPSHQVTQMGQEVILRCVPISNHLYFYWYRQILGQKVEFLVSFYNNEISEKSEIFDDQFSVERPDGSNFTLKIRSTKLEDSAMYFCASSESGNSYNEQFFGPGTRLTVL.

This CDR3 is CASSQAVGSGNTIYF. For the CDR3, the DNA is TGTGCCAGCAGCCAAGCGGTGGGCTCTGGAAACACCATATATTTT. The chain recombines TRBV14 with TRBJ1-3; D unclear. Trimming removed 1 base from V and 0 bases from J, with 7 bases in between. This CDR3 is built from 15 residues. Germline V gene data show CDR1 as SGHDN and CDR2 as FVKESK.

This clonotype showed up just once. The conserved phenylalanine or tryptophan normally closing the CDR3 is absent here, so this likely arose from a read error. The CDR3 reads CASSLSGTGVTYEQYY. CDR3 in DNA: TGCGCCAGCAGCCTTTCCGGGACAGGGGTTACTTACGAGCAGTACTAC. This chain links TRBV4-1 with TRBJ2-7, with 10 bases aligning to TRBD1. CDR1 is MGHRA and CDR2 is YSYEKL in the germline V gene. This CDR3 comprises 16 residues. V was pared by 4 bases and J by 4 bases, with 10 bases of the junction left unmatched.

This clonotype came up many times. The chain couples TRBV7-2 to TRBJ2-7; possible D gene TRBD1, 6 bases. The CDR3 sequence is 14 residues long. CDR1 and CDR2 (germline): SGHTA, FQGNSA. Trimming pared 5 bases from V and 2 bases from J, leaving 13 bases between. CDR3 sequence reads: CASSLIRGTYEQYF. The CDR3 DNA sequence: TGTGCCAGCAGCCTAATCAGGGGAACCTACGAGCAGTACTTC.

V and J are TRBV4-1 and TRBJ2-6; either TRBD1 or TRBD2 may supply D (5 bases each). Germline values: CDR1 MGHRA, CDR2 YSYEKL. V gave up 1 base and J gave up 12 bases, with 13 bases separating them. This CDR3 spans 14 amino acids. The CDR3, as DNA: TGCGCCAGCAGCCAAGTGGGGGTCGTGGGCGTCCTGACTTTC. It yields the protein CASSQVGVVGVLTF.